Each of the 23 T cell receptor beta chains below was sequenced from the same sample in a study of siplizumab effects on memory and regulatory T cells. Profiled with immunoSEQ multiplex PCR; TCRdb holds only in-frame clones, not every one. The data hold about 100,000 clones, with 85% to 95% observed a single time. The sequenced sample was Tregs sorted from blood. These receptors were obtained from a human donor in good health.

The V call is TRBV5-1, the J call TRBJ2-3, with D perhaps TRBD2 (6 bases). Per germline, CDR1 SGHRS and CDR2 YFSETQ. This CDR3 is 14 amino acids long. The ends were cut back, 1 base at V and 3 bases at J, with 9 bases in the middle. This chain's CDR3 is CASSLLADTDTQYF. The CDR3 coding sequence is TGCGCCAGCAGCTTGTTAGCGGATACAGATACGCAGTATTTT. Variable domain in full (rest from reference TRBV5-1 and TRBJ2-3): KAGVTQTPRYLIKTRGQQVTLSCSPISGHRSVSWYQQTPGQGLQFLFEYFSETQRNKGNFPGRFSGRQFSNSRSEMNVSTLELGDSALYLCASSLLADTDTQYFGPGTRLTVL.

This chain uses TRBV5-1 with TRBJ1-1, with a possible D match to TRBD1 (6 bases). The ends were cut back, 5 bases at V and 3 bases at J, with 17 bases in the middle. CDR3 size: 15 residues. Germline-derived CDR1 and CDR2 are SGHRS and YFSETQ. CDR3 nucleotides: TGCGCCAGCAGTAATTCAGGGGACGGGGACACTGAAGCTTTCTTT. Its translation is CASSNSGDGDTEAFF.

The rearrangement joins TRBV5-1 to TRBJ1-2, with D tentatively TRBD1 (5 bases). This CDR3 has 16 amino acids. The germline gives CDR1 SGHRS, CDR2 YFSETQ. V was cut by 0 bases and J by 4 bases, with 16 bases left in between. CDR3 nucleotide sequence: TGCGCCAGCAGCTTGGAGCAGGGTCTAGGCTCCTATGGCTACACCTTC. Translated: CASSLEQGLGSYGYTF.

The genes are TRBV5-8 and TRBJ1-3; 9 nucleotides agree with TRBD1. The CDR3 sequence is 16 residues long. Germline trimming cut 5 bases from V and 0 bases from J; bases unmatched to any gene: 6. Germline values: CDR1 SGHTS, CDR2 YDEGEE. CDR3 sequence: CASRPTGGISGNTIYF. The CDR3 DNA sequence: TGTGCCAGCAGGCCAACAGGGGGCATCTCTGGAAACACCATATATTTT.

The rearrangement joins TRBV28 to TRBJ1-3; the D gene is possibly TRBD1 (5 bases). CDR3 size: 13 residues. Germline CDR1 MDHEN, CDR2 SYDVKM. V was pared by 7 bases and J by 4 bases, with 11 bases between. CDR3 amino acids: CASTGGKGNTIYF. The CDR3 region has the DNA TGTGCCAGCACCGGGGGAAAGGGAAACACCATATATTTT.

This clone was counted a single time. The chain carries TRBV6-5 and TRBJ2-7; TRBD1 matches at 10 bases. This CDR3 has 13 residues. Trimming took 10 bases from V and 2 from J; bases not matched to a gene: 5. CDR1 and CDR2 from the germline V gene are MNHEY and SVGAGI. The CDR3 nucleotides read TGTGCCACTCAGGACAGGGGGACCTACGAGCAGTACTTC. Its translation: CATQDRGTYEQYF.

The chain carries TRBV20-1 and TRBJ2-5; D is unclear. The J call is uncertain, as TRBJ2-7 better fits the DNA end. CDR3 size: 11 residues. The germline CDR1 and CDR2 sequences are DFQATT and SNEGSKA (reference sequence). The CDR3 DNA reads as TGCAGTGCTGGGTTCTCCTACGAGCAGTACTTC. Translated: CSAGFSYEQYF.

The rearrangement joins TRBV5-1 to TRBJ1-2; perhaps TRBD1 as D (6 bases). The CDR3 loop spans 13 amino acids. Looked up from germline, CDR1 is SGHRS and CDR2 is YFSETQ. V lost 4 bases, J lost 8 bases, and 15 bases lay in between. In nucleotides, the CDR3 is TGCGCCAGCAGCCAGGGGTTGAGTCGGGGCTACACCTTC. As protein: CASSQGLSRGYTF.

CDR3 in amino acids: CASSFRGTQYF. As DNA, the CDR3 is TGTGCCAGCAGTTTCCGGGGCACGCAGTATTTT. The J gene is TRBJ2-3, the V gene TRBV27; tentatively, D is TRBD1 or TRBD2 (5 bases each). This CDR3 is built from 11 residues. V dropped 3 bases and J dropped 9 bases, with 7 bases sitting between them. Looked up from germline, CDR1 is MNHEY and CDR2 is SMNVEV (reference sequence).

This chain uses TRBV18 with TRBJ2-7; D possibly corresponds to TRBD1 (5 bases). The CDR3 contains 13 residues. CDR1 and CDR2 (germline): KGHSH, LQKENI. V lost 3 bases and J lost 2, with 8 bases in between. The CDR3 is CASSPEQAYEQYF. The DNA of the CDR3 is TGTGCCAGCTCACCCGAACAGGCCTACGAGCAGTACTTC. Looking up the rest from reference TRBV18 and TRBJ2-7 gives the full variable domain: NAGVMQNPRHLVRRRGQEARLRCSPMKGHSHVYWYRQLPEEGLKFMVYLQKENIIDESGMPKERFSAEFPKEGPSILRIQQVVRGDSAAYFCASSPEQAYEQYFGPGTRLTVT.

The V and J genes are TRBV11-2 and TRBJ2-6, with D tentatively TRBD1 (6 bases). Per germline, CDR1 SGHAT and CDR2 FQNNGV. The ends were cut back, 5 bases at V and 0 bases at J, with 17 bases in the middle. The CDR3 is made up of 18 amino acids. Written as DNA, the CDR3 is TGTGCCAGCAGCACCCGGGACAACCTCTTCTCTGGGGCCAACGTCCTGACTTTC. This codes for CASSTRDNLFSGANVLTF.

V and J are TRBV5-1 and TRBJ1-1; TRBD1 matches at 8 bases. This CDR3 has 14 residues. The germline V gene encodes CDR1 SGHRS and CDR2 YFSETQ. V was pared by 4 bases and J by 5 bases, with 7 bases of the junction left unmatched. The CDR3 DNA reads as TGCGCCAGCAGCCAGGACAGGGTGGTAACTGAAGCTTTCTTT. Translated: CASSQDRVVTEAFF.

The V gene is TRBV19, the J gene TRBJ2-2; 11 bases fit TRBD1. The length of the CDR3 is 17 residues. The V gene end was trimmed by 7 bases and the J gene end by 4 bases; junction bases not matched to a gene: 11. CDR1 is LNHDA and CDR2 is SQIVND in the germline V gene (reference sequence). This CDR3 is CASNFEGQGVFTGELFF. CDR3 in DNA: TGTGCCAGTAATTTTGAGGGACAGGGGGTTTTCACCGGGGAGCTGTTTTTT.

This chain links TRBV6-5 with TRBJ2-1; 7 bases are a match to TRBD1. Germline CDR1 and CDR2: MNHEY and SVGAGI. With V trimmed by 10 bases and J by 2 bases, 8 bases remained unmatched. CDR3 length equals 14 residues. The CDR3 coding sequence is TGTGCCACGAAGCGCGGACAGGCCTACAATGAGCAGTTCTTC. Protein product: CATKRGQAYNEQFF.

The rearrangement links TRBV7-2 to TRBJ2-3; 10 bases match TRBD2. V shed 1 base, J shed 4 bases, and the junction held 5 bases outside the gene matches. The CDR3 covers 16 residues. Per the germline V gene, CDR1 is SGHTA and CDR2 is FQGNSA. CDR3 in DNA: TGTGCCAGCAGCTTAGACGCTAGCGGGAGCGCAGATACGCAGTATTTT. Translated: CASSLDASGSADTQYF.

The CDR3 here is CASSLRAGTGGTGELFF. The CDR3 region has the DNA TGTGCCAGCAGCTTACGTGCCGGGACAGGGGGCACCGGGGAGCTGTTTTTT. V and J are TRBV7-3 and TRBJ2-2; TRBD1 aligns across 11 bases. The CDR3 loop spans 17 amino acids. Per the germline V gene, CDR1 is SGHTA and CDR2 is FQGTGA. V lost 2 bases and J lost 4; bases outside the gene matches: 6.

This clone appeared once. This rearrangement joins TRBV29-1 to TRBJ2-1; TRBD2 aligns across 10 bases. In germline, CDR1 is SQVTM, CDR2 ANQGSEA. With 7 bases clipped from V and 2 bases from J, the junction kept 8 bases outside the gene matches. This CDR3 region has 15 residues. The CDR3 protein is CSASSGRGTYNEQFF. The CDR3 DNA sequence: TGCAGCGCCTCTAGCGGGAGAGGCACCTACAATGAGCAGTTCTTC.

V and J are TRBV7-2 and TRBJ2-7; D gene unclear. The germline CDR1 and CDR2 sequences are SGHTA and FQGNSA. V was trimmed by 5 bases and J by 1 base, leaving 9 bases between them. The CDR3 loop spans 13 amino acids. The CDR3 nucleotides are TGTGCCAGCAGCCCGATGCCGTCCTACGAGCAGTACTTC. Its protein is CASSPMPSYEQYF.

CDR3 sequence (DNA): TGTGCCTGGAGGGCATGGGGGGCCGCAAATTCACCCCTCCACTTT. As protein: CAWRAWGAANSPLHF. V usage is TRBV30 and J usage is TRBJ1-6; a weak D match, TRBD1 (6 bases). The V and J ends lost 3 bases and 7 bases respectively, with 16 bases between them. CDR1 and CDR2 (germline): GTSNPN, SVGIG (reference sequence). The CDR3 runs 15 residues.

The genes are TRBV29-1 and TRBJ2-6; D gene ambiguous. V lost 6 bases and J 0 bases, leaving 9 bases between the germline ends. Per the germline V gene, CDR1 is SQVTM and CDR2 is ANQGSEA. The CDR3 is made up of 14 amino acids. The CDR3 DNA follows: TGCAGCGTAACACTGTTCTCTGGGGCCAACGTCCTGACTTTC. This sequence encodes CSVTLFSGANVLTF.

This chain uses TRBV9 with TRBJ2-7; D may correspond to TRBD1 or TRBD2 (5 bases each). Trimming left V 1 base short and J 2 bases short, with 10 bases between. The germline gives CDR1 SGDLS, CDR2 YYNGEE. The CDR3 runs to 14 residues. This CDR3 is CASSVSGTTYEQYF. CDR3 bases: TGTGCCAGCAGCGTATCGGGGACGACCTACGAGCAGTACTTC.

The J gene is TRBJ2-7, the V gene TRBV6-5, with 7 bases fitting TRBD1. V lost 6 bases to trimming and J lost 7 bases; unmatched junction nucleotides: 6. This CDR3 is built from 12 residues. CDR1 MNHEY and CDR2 SVGAGI come from the germline V gene. This chain's CDR3 is CASSPQGYEQYF. In nucleotides, the CDR3 is TGTGCCAGCAGCCCACAGGGGTATGAGCAGTACTTC.

The V gene is TRBV18, the J gene TRBJ2-1; no clear D. Germline CDR1 is KGHSH and CDR2 is LQKENI. V lost 2 bases to trimming and J lost 5 bases, with 7 bases between them. The CDR3 contains 13 residues. The CDR3 sequence: CASSPVRNNEQFF. CDR3 nucleotide sequence: TGTGCCAGCTCACCAGTCAGAAACAATGAGCAGTTCTTC.